One sample yielded the 19 T cell receptor beta chains listed below, sequenced in a study of cytomegalovirus exposure and HLA in healthy donors (dated 2017 in TCRdb). Library generation was performed with the immunoSEQ multiplex PCR assay. The multiplex PCR relied on a mix of 60 forward primers for TCR Vbeta segments and 13 reverse primers for TCR Jbeta segments. TCRdb took this table from immuneACCESS and kept in-frame rearrangements with V and J called. Such tables lack part of the clones; where checked against another copy, unresolved V genes explain under half of the gap, and the rest is unexplained. Counted in this sample were roughly 110,000 clones; over 60% of them appeared once. Around 4.8% of the sample is held by the ten biggest clonotypes. Sequencing used PBMCs. The receptors derive from a man under 40 in good health and CMV-seropositive.

This chain links TRBV6-5 with TRBJ2-2, with D maybe TRBD2 (5 bases). The V end lost 6 bases, the J end lost 3 bases, and 14 bases lay between the germline ends. Germline V CDR1 and CDR2: MNHEY, SVGAGI. The CDR3 loop spans 15 amino acids. CDR3 sequence: CASSPGRVDTGELFF. CDR3 sequence (DNA): TGTGCCAGCAGCCCGGGAAGGGTGGACACCGGGGAGCTGTTTTTT.

V and J are TRBV19 and TRBJ2-7, with D hard to call. This CDR3 is 14 amino acids long. The V end was cut by 4 bases, the J end by 4 bases, with 14 bases between. Germline loops: CDR1 LNHDA, CDR2 SQIVND (reference sequence). This CDR3 is CASSTYLPVYEQYF. The CDR3, as DNA: TGTGCCAGTAGTACCTATCTCCCCGTGTACGAGCAGTACTTC.

This clone turned up a few times. J is TRBJ1-1 and V is TRBV28; TRBD1 agrees at 8 bases. The V segment lost 7 bases and the J segment 5 bases; nucleotides outside the gene matches: 18. The CDR3 has 17 residues. Germline V CDR1 and CDR2: MDHEN, SYDVKM. The CDR3 here is CASTTAATTGGKTEAFF. In DNA form, the CDR3 reads TGTGCCAGCACTACTGCTGCGACAACAGGGGGGAAAACTGAAGCTTTCTTT.

This chain connects TRBV7-7 to TRBJ2-5; tentative D call: TRBD2 (6 bases). This CDR3 is 14 amino acids long. Trimming took 0 bases from V and 5 from J, leaving 10 bases between them. CDR1 is SSHAT, CDR2 FNYEAQ, per germline (reference sequence). CDR3 bases: TGTGCCAGCAGCTTAGCCCGTGGGGGGGAGACCCAGTACTTC. Translated: CASSLARGGETQYF. Based on the CDR3 plus reference TRBV7-7 and TRBJ2-5, the full variable domain is GAGVSQSPRYKVTKRGQDVTLRCDPISSHATLYWYQQALGQGPEFLTYFNYEAQPDKSGLPSDRFSAERPEGSISTLTIQRTEQRDSAMYRCASSLARGGETQYFGPGTRLLVL.

V and J are TRBV7-2 and TRBJ1-2, with 7 bases lining up with TRBD1. There are 14 residues in the CDR3. Looked up from germline, CDR1 is SGHTA and CDR2 is FQGNSA. The V segment lost 3 bases and the J segment 2 bases; nucleotides outside the gene matches: 3. CDR3 sequence: CASSLGTANYGYTF. Here the CDR3 DNA reads TGTGCCAGCAGCTTGGGGACAGCCAACTATGGCTACACCTTC.

The chain has TRBV11-2 and TRBJ2-4; 12 nucleotides align to TRBD2. The CDR3 contains 18 residues. V was pared by 2 bases and J by 3 bases, with 8 bases of the junction left unmatched. The germline gives CDR1 SGHAT, CDR2 FQNNGV. CDR3 in amino acids: CASSLQTASGGDKNIQYF. For the CDR3, the DNA is TGTGCCAGCAGCTTACAAACTGCTAGCGGGGGGGACAAAAACATTCAGTACTTC. Drawing the rest from reference TRBV11-2 and TRBJ2-4, the complete variable domain is EAGVAQSPRYKIIEKRQSVAFWCNPISGHATLYWYQQILGQGPKLLIQFQNNGVVDDSQLPKDRFSAERLKGVDSTLKIQPAKLEDSAVYLCASSLQTASGGDKNIQYFGAGTRLSVL.

This clone has only a few counts. This chain connects TRBV2 to TRBJ1-2, with D uncertain. V was trimmed by 2 bases and J by 8 bases, leaving 24 bases between them. CDR3 size: 17 residues. From germline, CDR1 is SNHLY and CDR2 FYNNEI. The CDR3 DNA is TGTGCCAGCAGTGAATATGACGCCTACGCTTCGGCGGGAGGCTACACCTTC. Translated: CASSEYDAYASAGGYTF. Combining the CDR3 with reference TRBV2 and TRBJ1-2 gives the whole variable domain EPEVTQTPSHQVTQMGQEVILRCVPISNHLYFYWYRQILGQKVEFLVSFYNNEISEKSEIFDDQFSVERPDGSNFTLKIRSTKLEDSAMYFCASSEYDAYASAGGYTFGSGTRLTVV.

The chain carries TRBV30 and TRBJ1-6, with 10 bases aligning to TRBD1. CDR1 is GTSNPN, CDR2 SVGIG, per germline (reference sequence). Germline trimming cut 8 bases from V and 12 bases from J; bases unmatched to any gene: 16. This CDR3 has 15 amino acids. Written as DNA, the CDR3 is TGTGCCGGGAACTCATTCGGGACAGGGGCCGTACCCCTCCACTTT. The encoded protein is CAGNSFGTGAVPLHF.

The rearrangement joins TRBV14 to TRBJ1-2; a weak D match, TRBD1 (5 bases). Germline lookup yields CDR1 SGHDN and CDR2 FVKESK. V was pared by 0 bases and J by 4 bases, with 12 bases between. The CDR3 covers 15 residues. The CDR3 sequence is CASSQELQGSYGYTF. The CDR3 DNA reads as TGTGCCAGCAGCCAAGAACTTCAGGGAAGCTATGGCTACACCTTC.

The chain recombines TRBV2 with TRBJ2-5; D is possibly TRBD1 (5 bases). Germline V lookup: CDR1 SNHLY, CDR2 FYNNEI. The CDR3 is 11 amino acids. Trimming shortened V by 5 bases and J by 5 bases, and 6 bases separated the two germline ends. The CDR3 region is CASSSGETQYF. The DNA of the CDR3 is TGTGCCAGCAGTTCAGGGGAGACCCAGTACTTC. The full variable domain, its missing parts supplied by reference TRBV2 and TRBJ2-5, is EPEVTQTPSHQVTQMGQEVILRCVPISNHLYFYWYRQILGQKVEFLVSFYNNEISEKSEIFDDQFSVERPDGSNFTLKIRSTKLEDSAMYFCASSSGETQYFGPGTRLLVL.

This rearrangement joins TRBV27 to TRBJ2-7; weak D call: TRBD2 (7 bases). Germline values: CDR1 MNHEY, CDR2 SMNVEV (reference sequence). The CDR3 has 16 residues. The V and J ends lost 5 bases and 6 bases respectively, with 23 bases between them. This CDR3 reads CASSPQNGGQTGEQYF. The CDR3 DNA sequence: TGTGCCAGCAGTCCACAAAACGGGGGGCAGACGGGCGAGCAGTACTTC.

The chain has TRBV6-6 and TRBJ2-3; D unclear. Trimming left V 2 bases short and J 0 bases short, with 9 bases between. Germline V CDR1 and CDR2: MNHNY, SVGAGI (reference sequence). The CDR3 extends over 15 amino acids. The CDR3 region has the DNA TGTGCCAGCAGTTACCCTAGTCCTAGCACAGATACGCAGTATTTT. Its protein is CASSYPSPSTDTQYF.

The table lists this clone with a count of one. The chain is built from TRBV5-5 and TRBJ1-2, with TRBD1 matching 7 bases. V dropped 3 bases and J dropped 6; count of bases not matched to a gene: 8. Germline CDR1 and CDR2: SGHKS and YYEKEE (reference sequence). This CDR3 comprises 14 residues. The CDR3, as DNA: TGTGCCAGCAGCTGGGGGGCAGGGGGGAATGGCTACACCTTC. It encodes CASSWGAGGNGYTF. Full variable domain (outside the CDR3, taken from reference TRBV5-5 and TRBJ1-2): DAGVTQSPTHLIKTRGQQVTLRCSPISGHKSVSWYQQVLGQGPQFIFQYYEKEERGRGNFPDRFSARQFPNYSSELNVNALLLGDSALYLCASSWGAGGNGYTFGSGTRLTVV.

This clone came up once. The rearrangement links TRBV2 to TRBJ1-6; 9 bases fit TRBD1. V was pared by 7 bases and J by 7 bases, with 8 bases of the junction left unmatched. There are 15 residues in the CDR3. From germline, CDR1 is SNHLY and CDR2 FYNNEI. CDR3 sequence: CASMEQGALNSPLHF. The CDR3 DNA follows: TGTGCCAGCATGGAACAGGGGGCTTTGAATTCACCCCTCCACTTT.

J is TRBJ1-1 and V is TRBV28, with D tentatively TRBD1 (6 bases). V shed 2 bases and J shed 0 bases, with 13 bases lying between them. This CDR3 spans 16 amino acids. The germline CDR1 and CDR2 sequences are MDHEN and SYDVKM. DNA for the CDR3: TGTGCCAGCAGTTTAACAGGGTCCAGAGTGAACACTGAAGCTTTCTTT. It specifies CASSLTGSRVNTEAFF.

This chain connects TRBV6-6 to TRBJ2-5; a weak D match, TRBD2 (7 bases). The end of the DNA is better explained by TRBJ2-7, so the J call may be wrong. The CDR3 is 16 residues long. Germline V lookup: CDR1 MNHNY, CDR2 SVGAGI (reference sequence). The CDR3 reads CASSYSGGGLTYEQYF. DNA of the CDR3: TGTGCCAGCAGTTACTCGGGCGGGGGCCTTACCTACGAGCAGTACTTC.

The V and J genes are TRBV18 and TRBJ2-5; D gene unclear. CDR3 length: 16 residues. V was pared by 0 bases and J by 7 bases, with 18 bases between. Germline V gene lookup returns CDR1 KGHSH and CDR2 LQKENI. The CDR3 here is CASSPPLPLSPGTQYF. The CDR3 nucleotides are TGTGCCAGCTCACCACCGCTCCCACTTTCCCCAGGGACCCAGTACTTC.

CDR3 nucleotides: TGTGCCAGCAGTTTGGGACAGGGGGCCACAGATACGCAGTATTTT. Translated, it gives CASSLGQGATDTQYF. The V gene is TRBV6-1, the J gene TRBJ2-3, with TRBD1 matching 12 bases. V trimming: 5 bases; J trimming: 2 bases; junction bases outside the gene matches: 2. Germline V CDR1 and CDR2: MNHNS, SASEGT. This CDR3 has 15 amino acids.

The CDR3 loop reads CASSDRGSNTGELFF. In nucleotides, the CDR3 is TGTGCCAGCAGCGACAGGGGGTCCAACACCGGGGAGCTGTTTTTT. This chain uses TRBV9 with TRBJ2-2, with 8 bases fitting TRBD1. After removal of 3 bases from V and 2 bases from J, the junction contained 3 bases not matched to a gene. CDR1 and CDR2 from the germline V gene are SGDLS and YYNGEE. CDR3 size: 15 residues.